This record looks at one T cell receptor (beta chain) sequence and its context. This record belongs to a study of control samples from healthy donors and cancer patients. This CDR3 has 17 residues. Germline V gives CDR1 SGHNT, CDR2 YYREEE (reference sequence). The ends were cut back, 0 bases at V and 7 bases at J, with 17 bases in the middle. The table came from immunoSEQ multiplex PCR; TCRdb's copy has only in-frame clones and leaves some out. Of approximately 76,000 clones detected, 70% to 85% appear once; the ten largest clones hold roughly 12%. Sequencing input: PBMCs. This sequence joins TRBV5-4 and TRBJ1-6, with a possible D match to TRBD1 (5 bases). The receptor was isolated from a man between 60 and 75 years old with head and neck cancer. CDR3 protein: CASSLARGSGGNSPLHF. CDR3 in DNA: TGTGCCAGCAGCTTGGCTCGGGGGTCGGGTGGGAATTCACCCCTCCACTTT.